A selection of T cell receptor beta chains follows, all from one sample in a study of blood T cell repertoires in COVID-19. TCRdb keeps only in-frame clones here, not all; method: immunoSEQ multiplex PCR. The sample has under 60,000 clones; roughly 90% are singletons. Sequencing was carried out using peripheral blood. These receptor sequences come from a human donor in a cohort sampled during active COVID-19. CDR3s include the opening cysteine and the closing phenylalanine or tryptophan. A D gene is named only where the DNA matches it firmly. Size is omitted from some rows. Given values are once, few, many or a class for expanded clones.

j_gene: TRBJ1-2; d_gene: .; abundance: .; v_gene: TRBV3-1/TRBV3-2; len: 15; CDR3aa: CASSQARTANYGYTF; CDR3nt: TGTGCCAGCAGCCAAGCCCGGACAGCGAACTATGGCTACACCTTC
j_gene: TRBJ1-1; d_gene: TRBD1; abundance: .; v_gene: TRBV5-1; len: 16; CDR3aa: CASSLGTGLMNTEAFF; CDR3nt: TGCGCCAGCAGCTTGGGGACAGGTCTAATGAACACTGAAGCTTTCTTT
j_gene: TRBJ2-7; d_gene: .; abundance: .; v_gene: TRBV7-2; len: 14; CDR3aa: CASSLQRSSYEQYF; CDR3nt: TGTGCCAGCAGCTTACAACGGAGCTCCTACGAGCAGTACTTC
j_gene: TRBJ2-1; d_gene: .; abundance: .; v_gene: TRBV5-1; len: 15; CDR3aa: CASSLVQATYNEQFF; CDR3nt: TGCGCCAGCAGCTTGGTGCAGGCCACCTACAATGAGCAGTTCTTC
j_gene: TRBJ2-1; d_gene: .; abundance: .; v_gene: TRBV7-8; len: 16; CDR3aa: CASSLERGISYNEQFF; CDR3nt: TGTGCCAGCAGCTTAGAGAGGGGGATTTCCTACAATGAGCAGTTCTTC
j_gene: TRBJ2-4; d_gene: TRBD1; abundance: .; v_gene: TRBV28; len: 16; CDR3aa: CASSQGTGVSRNIQYF; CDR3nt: TGTGCCAGCAGTCAGGGGACAGGGGTATCGAGAAACATTCAGTACTTC
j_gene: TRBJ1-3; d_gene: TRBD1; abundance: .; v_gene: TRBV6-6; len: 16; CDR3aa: CASSKKGQGAGNTIYF; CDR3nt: TGTGCCAGCAGTAAAAAGGGACAGGGGGCTGGAAACACCATATATTTT
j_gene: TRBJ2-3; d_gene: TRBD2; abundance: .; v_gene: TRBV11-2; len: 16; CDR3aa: CASSQRLAGVTDTQYF; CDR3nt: TGTGCCAGCAGCCAAAGACTAGCGGGAGTAACTGATACGCAGTATTTT
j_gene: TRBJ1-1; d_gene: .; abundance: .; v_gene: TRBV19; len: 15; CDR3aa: CASSMAAASNTEAFF; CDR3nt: TGTGCCAGTAGTATGGCGGCAGCCTCGAACACTGAAGCTTTCTTT
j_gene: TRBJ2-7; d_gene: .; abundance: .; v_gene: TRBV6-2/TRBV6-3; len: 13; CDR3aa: CASSFSFLYEQYF; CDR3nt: TGTGCCAGCAGTTTCTCCTTCCTTTACGAGCAGTACTTC
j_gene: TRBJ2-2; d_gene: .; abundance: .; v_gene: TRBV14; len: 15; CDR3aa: CASSQRRQNTGELFF; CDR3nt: TGTGCCAGCAGCCAGAGGAGGCAAAACACCGGGGAGCTGTTTTTT
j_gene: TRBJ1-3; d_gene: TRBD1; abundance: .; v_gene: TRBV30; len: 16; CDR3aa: CAWSRDRGLSGNTIYF; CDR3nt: TGTGCCTGGAGCCGGGACAGGGGGCTCTCTGGAAACACCATATATTTT
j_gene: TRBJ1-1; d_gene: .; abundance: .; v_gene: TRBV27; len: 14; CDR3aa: CASSFGPMNTEAFF; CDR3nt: TGTGCCAGCAGTTTCGGTCCGATGAACACTGAAGCTTTCTTT
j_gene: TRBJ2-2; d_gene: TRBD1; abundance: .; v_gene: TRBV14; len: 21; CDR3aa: CASSQDPGWAGGYVVPGELFF; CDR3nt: TGTGCCAGCAGCCAAGATCCTGGGTGGGCAGGGGGCTATGTCGTCCCCGGGGAGCTGTTTTTT
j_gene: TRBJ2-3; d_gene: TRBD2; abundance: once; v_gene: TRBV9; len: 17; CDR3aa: CASSVGVAGERTDTQYF; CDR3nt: TGTGCCAGCAGCGTAGGGGTAGCGGGAGAGAGGACAGATACGCAGTATTTT
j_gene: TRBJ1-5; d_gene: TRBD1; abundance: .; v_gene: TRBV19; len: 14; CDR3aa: CASRLTGLNQPQHF; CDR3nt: TGTGCCAGTAGATTGACAGGGCTCAATCAGCCCCAGCATTTT
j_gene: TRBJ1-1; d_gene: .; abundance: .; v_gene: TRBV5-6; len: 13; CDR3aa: CASSLDRLEEAFF; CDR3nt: TGTGCCAGCAGCTTGGACAGGCTTGAAGAAGCTTTCTTT
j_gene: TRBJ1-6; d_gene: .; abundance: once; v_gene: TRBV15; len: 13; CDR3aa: CATSRDEYSPLHF; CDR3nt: TGTGCCACCAGCAGAGATGAGTATTCACCCCTCCACTTT
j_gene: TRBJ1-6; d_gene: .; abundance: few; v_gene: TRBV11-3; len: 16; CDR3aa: CASSLGRNSYNSPLHF; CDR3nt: TGTGCCAGCAGCTTGGGGCGGAACTCCTATAATTCACCCCTCCACTTT
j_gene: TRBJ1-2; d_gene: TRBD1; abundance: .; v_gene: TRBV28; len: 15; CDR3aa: CASSPGTASNYGYTF; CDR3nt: TGTGCCAGCAGTCCAGGGACAGCAAGCAACTATGGCTACACCTTC
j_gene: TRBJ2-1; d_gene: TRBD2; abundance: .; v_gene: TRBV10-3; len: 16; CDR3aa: CAISGGLAGNMNEQFF; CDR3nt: TGTGCCATCAGTGGAGGACTAGCGGGAAATATGAATGAGCAGTTCTTC
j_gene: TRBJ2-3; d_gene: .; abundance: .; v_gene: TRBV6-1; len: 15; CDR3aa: CASSEPGSGTDTQYF; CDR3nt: TGTGCCAGCAGTGAACCGGGGTCGGGCACAGATACGCAGTATTTT
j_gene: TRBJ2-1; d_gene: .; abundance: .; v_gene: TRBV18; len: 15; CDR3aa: CASSPTQGGNGEQFF; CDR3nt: TGTGCCAGCTCACCCACGCAGGGGGGCAACGGTGAGCAGTTCTTC
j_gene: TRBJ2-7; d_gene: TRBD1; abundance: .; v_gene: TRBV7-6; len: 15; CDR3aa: CASSPGTGLPYEQYF; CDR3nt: TGTGCCAGCAGCCCCGGGACAGGGCTGCCCTACGAGCAGTACTTC
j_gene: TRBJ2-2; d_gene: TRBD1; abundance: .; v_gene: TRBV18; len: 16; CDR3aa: CASSAQGATNTGELFF; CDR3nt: TGTGCCAGCTCAGCACAGGGGGCTACCAACACCGGGGAGCTGTTTTTT
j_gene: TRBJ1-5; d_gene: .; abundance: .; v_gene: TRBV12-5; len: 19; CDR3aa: CASGLVLSAGVTSNQPQHF; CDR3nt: TGTGCTAGTGGTTTGGTACTCTCGGCAGGGGTTACGAGCAATCAGCCCCAGCATTTT
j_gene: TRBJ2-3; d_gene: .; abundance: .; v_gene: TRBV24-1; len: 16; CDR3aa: CATSDETRENTDTQYF; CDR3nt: TGTGCCACCAGTGATGAGACTAGGGAAAACACAGATACGCAGTATTTT
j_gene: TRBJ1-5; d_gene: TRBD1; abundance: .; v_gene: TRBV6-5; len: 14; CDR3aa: CASRGGTGGQPQHF; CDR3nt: TGTGCCAGCAGGGGGGGGACAGGGGGTCAGCCCCAGCATTTT
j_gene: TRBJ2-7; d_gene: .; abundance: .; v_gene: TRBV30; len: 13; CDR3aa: CAWTTGNRYEQYF; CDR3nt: TGTGCCTGGACCACAGGGAATAGGTACGAGCAGTACTTC
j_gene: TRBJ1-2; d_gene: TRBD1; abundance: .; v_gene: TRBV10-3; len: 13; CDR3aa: CAITQGAVYGYTF; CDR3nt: TGTGCCATCACCCAGGGGGCTGTCTATGGCTACACCTTC